The source of this T cell receptor (beta chain) is a study of OX40 agonist ivuxolimab in advanced cancers. Background on the whole study: Ivuxolimab, which targeted the costimulatory receptor OX40 (CD134), was an agonistic, fully human IgG2 monoclonal antibody. Intravenous ivuxolimab was administered to patients every 2 weeks at six dose levels: 0.01, 0.1, 0.3, 1.5, 3 and 10 mg/kg. Of the roughly 54 dose-escalation patients, hepatocellular carcinoma was present in about 20, melanoma in some 15, renal cell carcinoma in 9 and head and neck cancer in 9. In the dose-escalation cohort, 75% to 85% of patients were male, and the mean age was around 65 years with a range of about 20 to 79. Prior anti-PD-1, anti-PD-L1 or anti-CTLA-4 therapy was permitted, and checkpoint inhibitors had been received by roughly two fifths of dose-escalation patients. Partial responses were achieved by three dose-escalation patients, of whom one had hepatocellular carcinoma and two had cutaneous melanoma. The purpose of peripheral TCRbeta sequencing was to test whether ivuxolimab changed TCR sequence diversity and led to clonal T-cell expansion. The paper reports the monotherapy dose-escalation portion (N = 52 patients) of the phase I ivuxolimab trial. The research as a whole found: After ivuxolimab, more expanded clones were found on average in CD8+ T cells than in CD4+ T cells. Which antigens the clonally expanded peripheral T cells were specific for was not determined. In the 0.1-3.0 mg/kg groups, partial responders had among the lowest normalized peripheral clonal expansion, particularly in CD8+ T cells. At doses of 0.1 to 3.0 mg/kg, clonal expansion of both CD4+ and CD8+ blood T cells was observed from baseline to week 6. Low levels of normalized T-cell clonal expansion were also shown by some nonresponding patients.

To sequence the TCRbeta CDR3 region, genomic DNA was isolated from the sorted cells. TCRbeta CDR3 regions were sequenced using the immunoSEQ Assay. The source is immuneACCESS, and TCRdb retained only in-frame sequences with V and J called. Part of the clones is not carried over; for the studies checked, unresolved V genes explain less than half of this, and the remainder is unexplained. In this sample the table shows about 60,000 clones, about 83% of which occur a single time. 3.1% of the sample rests with the top ten. Patients with autoimmune disease history or receiving systemic immunosuppression were excluded from the trial. Peripheral blood for TCR sequencing was collected from all dose cohorts at baseline, on cycle 4 day 1, and on cycle 7 day 1. The samples were drawn from a first-in-human, open-label, multicenter phase I dose-escalation trial of ivuxolimab. Adults with locally advanced or metastatic melanoma, renal cell, hepatocellular, or head and neck squamous cell carcinoma were enrolled in the trial. Before TCR sequencing, CD4+ and CD8+ T cells were separately sorted from peripheral blood.

This clone appeared once. This clone's antigen is unknown. No much larger clone is present one base from it, and per-base qualities are unavailable. Trimming removed 5 bases from V and 3 bases from J, leaving 20 bases between the germline ends. The CDR3 runs 17 residues from the cysteine to the phenylalanine. Kept here is only the CDR3 DNA, which spans 51 bases and is read in frame from base 1. The germline V gene gives CDR1 as SGHAT and CDR2 as FQNNGV. This specimen consisted of CD4+ or CD8+ T cells sorted from blood, obtained in a trial of the OX40 agonist ivuxolimab. The rearrangement combines TRBV11-2 with TRBJ1-3, and the D gene may be TRBD1, 5 bases matching. The TCR originated in an adult with an advanced solid tumor such as melanoma, head and neck, liver or kidney cancer. CDR3 protein: CASSPPQHAGNGNTIYF. The base sequence is TGTGCCAGCAGCCCTCCTCAGCACGCAGGGAATGGAAACACCATATATTTT.